This passage covers 30 T cell receptor beta chains from one sample sequenced in a study of breast tumors, draining lymph nodes, adjacent tissues. Breast cancer patients provided tissue from their axillary draining lymph nodes. Each CDR3 protein is one row after TCRdb ran MiXCR on the multiplex PCR reads. Here the sample spans 150,000 to 200,000 distinct CDR3 sequences, about 34% being singletons. Input material: axillary lymph node tissue. These receptors originate from a female donor with breast cancer. Some clones in this sample may be carry-over from other donors' samples.

A word on this clonotype: An end of the junction differs from the germline gene, which may be a read error. CDR3 in DNA: TGCGCCAGCAGCCCGGGGGGGCTGAATCATCCCCAGCATTTT. Its protein is CASSPGGLNHPQHF. The V call is TRBV5-1, the J call TRBJ1-5; D may be TRBD1 (6 bases). The V gene's germline CDR1 is SGHRS and CDR2 YFSETQ. The CDR3 loop spans 14 amino acids.

The chain uses TRBV2 and TRBJ2-5; 7 nucleotides match TRBD2. Per the germline V gene, CDR1 is SNHLY and CDR2 is FYNNEI. Trimming at V came to 9 bases and at J to 3 bases, leaving 13 bases not matched to a gene. This CDR3 contains 15 residues. This CDR3 is CASMLGRGPEETQYF. CDR3 coding DNA: TGTGCCAGTATGCTTGGGAGGGGCCCAGAAGAGACCCAGTACTTC.

There are many counts of this clonotype. V and J are TRBV20-1 and TRBJ1-5; D unresolved. V was cut by 3 bases and J by 5 bases, with 8 bases left in between. Germline lookup yields CDR1 DFQATT and CDR2 SNEGSKA (reference sequence). The CDR3 is 12 residues long. CDR3 nucleotides: TGCAGTGCTAGCGAGGGCGATCAGCCCCAGCATTTT. This gives the protein CSASEGDQPQHF.

As for this clonotype: One junction end disagrees with the germline gene, perhaps due to a read error. The gene calls are TRBV11-3 and TRBJ2-3; a weak D match, TRBD2 (5 bases). The V gene's germline CDR1 is SGHNT and CDR2 YENEEA. This CDR3 is 14 amino acids long. The chain's CDR3 is CASNPGGSGDAQYF. In nucleotides, the CDR3 is TGTGCCAGCAACCCTGGAGGATCTGGAGATGCGCAGTATTTT.

This clonotype was recorded at least ten times. The CDR3 nucleotides read TGTGCCACCAGGCTAGCGGGAGTTCCTAGCACAGATACGCAGTATTTT. Protein product: CATRLAGVPSTDTQYF. The V gene is TRBV24-1, the J gene TRBJ2-3, with TRBD2 matching over 10 bases. The CDR3 is 16 amino acids. Trimming took 7 bases from V and 0 from J; bases not matched to a gene: 6. Germline V gene lookup returns CDR1 KGHDR and CDR2 SFDVKD.

This clonotype was observed at least ten times. The rearrangement links TRBV5-1 to TRBJ1-6, with D uncertain. Germline V gene sequence: CDR1 SGHRS, CDR2 YFSETQ. V lost 0 bases, J lost 0 bases, and 4 bases lay in between. This CDR3 is built from 15 residues. CDR3 sequence (DNA): TGCGCCAGCAGCTTGGCCAGCTCCTATAATTCACCCCTCCACTTT. This translates into CASSLASSYNSPLHF.

The table lists this clonotype with many counts. The rearrangement uses TRBV7-9 and TRBJ1-1; D not resolved. Between the trimmed V and J ends, which lost 3 bases and 6 bases, there was a span of 8 bases. The CDR3 is 12 amino acids. CDR1 is SEHNR and CDR2 is FQNEAQ in the germline V gene (reference sequence). The CDR3 DNA follows: TGTGCCAGCAGCTTGAGTCTCGCTGAAGCTTTCTTT. This codes for CASSLSLAEAFF.

This clonotype has more than one count but fewer than ten. This may be a read error, as it is one base from a much larger clone. This chain joins TRBV30 and TRBJ1-5; D may be TRBD1 (5 bases). Germline CDR1 GTSNPN, CDR2 SVGIG (reference sequence). CDR3 length equals 13 residues. CDR3 amino acids: CAWGDSSDQPQHF. The CDR3 DNA follows: TGTGCCTGGGGTGACAGTAGCGATCAGCCCCAGCATTTT.

CDR3 sequence (DNA): TGCAGTGCTAGACGGGCTAGCGGGACCCAAGAGACCCAGTACTTC. Its translation is CSARRASGTQETQYF. The rearrangement links TRBV20-1 to TRBJ2-5; 9 bases are shared with TRBD2. This CDR3 is built from 15 residues. After removal of 2 bases from V and 1 base from J, the junction contained 5 bases not matched to a gene. Per the germline V gene, CDR1 is DFQATT and CDR2 is SNEGSKA (reference sequence).

This clonotype was seen only a few times. This may come from a read error, since a much larger clone is one base off. Without the conserved terminal phenylalanine or tryptophan, this CDR3 likely stems from a read error. The gene calls are TRBV19 and TRBJ2-1; 8 bases map to TRBD1. Germline trimming cut 3 bases from V and 8 bases from J; bases unmatched to any gene: 12. The CDR3 consists of 16 residues. Germline V lookup: CDR1 LNHDA, CDR2 SQIVND (reference sequence). CDR3 protein: CASSISRTGLVDEQFS. The CDR3 DNA reads as TGTGCCAGTAGTATCTCCCGGACAGGGCTGGTGGATGAGCAGTTCTCC.

V and J are TRBV5-1 and TRBJ2-5; the D gene is possibly TRBD2 (6 bases). The CDR3 totals 12 residues. V was shortened by 5 bases and J by 7 bases, with 12 bases between the two germline ends. Germline CDR1 and CDR2: SGHRS and YFSETQ. The CDR3 is CASSQGAGTQYF. The CDR3 coding sequence is TGCGCCAGCAGTCAAGGAGCGGGGACCCAGTACTTC.

Regarding this clonotype: A much larger clone differs by one base, so this may be a read error. This chain connects TRBV18 to TRBJ2-3; D not certain. The length of the CDR3 is 13 residues. Germline CDR1 reads KGHSH; CDR2 reads LQKENI. The V end lost 8 bases, the J end lost 1 base, and 10 bases lay between the germline ends. In DNA form, the CDR3 reads TGTGCCAGCCCATTCCTGCGCACAGATACGCAGTATTTT. It encodes CASPFLRTDTQYF.

This clonotype was seen a few times. Being one base from a much bigger clone, this may be a read error. The chain couples TRBV7-2 to TRBJ1-2; a weak D match, TRBD1 (6 bases). The CDR3 covers 15 residues. Germline V lookup: CDR1 SGHTA, CDR2 FQGNSA. The CDR3 bases are TGTGCCAGCAGGGCGGCAACAGGGATTCTTTATGGCTACCCCTTC. This translates into CASRAATGILYGYPF.

The V gene is TRBV2, the J gene TRBJ1-2; perhaps TRBD1 as D (6 bases). The V end was cut by 9 bases, the J end by 0 bases, with 14 bases between. This CDR3 has 14 amino acids. The germline V gene encodes CDR1 SNHLY and CDR2 FYNNEI. CDR3 coding DNA: TGTGCCAGTTTCCAGGGGCAGGCTAACTATGGCTACACCTTC. It encodes CASFQGQANYGYTF.

This clonotype has just a few counts. The chain combines TRBV7-9 with TRBJ1-4; unclear D gene. Germline CDR1 reads SEHNR; CDR2 reads FQNEAQ (reference sequence). V lost 2 bases and J lost 1, with 5 bases in between. The CDR3 length is 14 residues. CDR3 loop: CASSLLQTNEKLFF. The CDR3 DNA follows: TGTGCCAGCAGCTTACTCCAAACTAATGAAAAACTGTTTTTT.

This clonotype was seen repeatedly, ten times or more. The genes are TRBV9 and TRBJ2-7; D call uncertain. V lost 3 bases to trimming and J lost 0 bases, with 10 bases between them. The CDR3 has 14 amino acids. The germline V gene has CDR1 SGDLS and CDR2 YYNGEE. CDR3 bases: TGTGCCAGCAGCGAAAACTCGATCTCCTACGAGCAGTACTTC. As protein: CASSENSISYEQYF.

This clonotype was observed many times. The rearrangement uses TRBV2 and TRBJ1-3, with D hard to call. This CDR3 comprises 15 residues. In germline, CDR1 is SNHLY, CDR2 FYNNEI. V lost 3 bases and J lost 7, with 16 bases in between. The CDR3 is CASSDRVTSRNTIYF. DNA for the CDR3: TGTGCCAGCAGTGATCGAGTTACGAGCCGGAACACCATATATTTT. The complete variable domain, with remaining parts taken from reference TRBV2 and TRBJ1-3, reads EPEVTQTPSHQVTQMGQEVILRCVPISNHLYFYWYRQILGQKVEFLVSFYNNEISEKSEIFDDQFSVERPDGSNFTLKIRSTKLEDSAMYFCASSDRVTSRNTIYFGEGSWLTVV.

There are many counts of this clonotype. The chain combines TRBV9 with TRBJ2-7, with D unresolved. V lost 4 bases and J lost 2, with 10 bases in between. Looked up from germline, CDR1 is SGDLS and CDR2 is YYNGEE. This CDR3 is built from 13 residues. The CDR3 reads CASSPDAAYEQYF. CDR3 in DNA: TGTGCCAGCAGCCCGGACGCCGCCTACGAGCAGTACTTC.

This clonotype showed up many times. J is TRBJ1-1 and V is TRBV7-8; TRBD1 aligns across 7 bases. Germline loops: CDR1 SGHVS, CDR2 FQNEAQ. V dropped 2 bases and J dropped 0; count of bases not matched to a gene: 6. This CDR3 comprises 16 residues. The CDR3 DNA is TGTGCCAGCAGCTTAAGAGGGGGCGCCATGAACACTGAAGCTTTCTTT. Translating it yields CASSLRGGAMNTEAFF.

As regards this clonotype: A much more abundant neighbour one base away suggests this may be a read error. This chain links TRBV27 with TRBJ2-7, with TRBD1 matching over 8 bases. Trimming took 0 bases from V and 3 from J; bases not matched to a gene: 10. Germline V gives CDR1 MNHEY, CDR2 SMNVEV (reference sequence). CDR3 size: 17 residues. The CDR3 coding sequence is TGTGCCAGCAGTTTATCGATAGCTTTCGGACAGGGCTACGAGCAGTACTTC. Amino acids: CASSLSIAFGQGYEQYF.

J is TRBJ2-7 and V is TRBV5-1; TRBD2 might be the D (6 bases). Germline CDR1 SGHRS, CDR2 YFSETQ. V was shortened by 4 bases and J by 2 bases, with 16 bases between the two germline ends. The CDR3 totals 15 residues. The CDR3 DNA reads TGCGCCAGCAGCAGAGACGGGGGAGGAGCCTACGAGCAGTACTTC. Its translation: CASSRDGGGAYEQYF.

This clonotype was counted at least ten times. The gene calls are TRBV9 and TRBJ2-2; 7 nucleotides line up with TRBD2. V lost 1 base, J lost 4 bases, and 7 bases stayed unmatched. Looked up from germline, CDR1 is SGDLS and CDR2 is YYNGEE. The CDR3 sequence is 16 residues long. The CDR3 DNA reads TGTGCCAGCAGCGTAATGTCTAGCGGTTCCACCGGGGAGCTGTTTTTT. It translates to CASSVMSSGSTGELFF.

This clonotype has ten or more counts. J is TRBJ2-2 and V is TRBV6-6; D possibly corresponds to TRBD2 (5 bases). Trimming left V 8 bases short and J 1 base short, with 14 bases between. The CDR3 covers 15 residues. CDR1 and CDR2 (germline): MNHNY, SVGAGI (reference sequence). The CDR3 DNA follows: TGTGCCAGCGTACTAGGGAGATTGAACACCGGGGAGCTGTTTTTT. Its translation: CASVLGRLNTGELFF.

The V and J genes are TRBV2 and TRBJ1-2; D is unresolved. The CDR3 is 14 amino acids. V lost 7 bases, J lost 3 bases, and 15 bases lay in between. Germline-derived CDR1 and CDR2 are SNHLY and FYNNEI. In DNA, the CDR3 is TGTGCCAGCACCTTACGCGGGTCTGACTATGGCTACACCTTC. This sequence encodes CASTLRGSDYGYTF.

Remarks on this clonotype: One end of the junction is discordant with germline, which a read error may explain. This rearrangement joins TRBV10-3 to TRBJ1-5, with TRBD1 as a possible D gene (5 bases). CDR3 length: 14 amino acids. Germline CDR1 is ENHRY and CDR2 is SYGVKD. The CDR3 nucleotides read TGTGCCGTCAGTGAGTCGAAGGGGAATCAGCCCCAGCATTTT. The encoded protein is CAVSESKGNQPQHF.

This clonotype was detected ten times or more. The genes are TRBV5-8 and TRBJ2-7; the match to TRBD1 covers 7 bases. The CDR3 totals 15 residues. The junction had 7 bases not matched to a gene; V was cut back by 1 base and J by 3 bases. Germline lookup yields CDR1 SGHTS and CDR2 YDEGEE. The CDR3 DNA follows: TGTGCCAGCAGCTTGTCAAGGGGGCGACACTACGAGCAGTACTTC. It encodes CASSLSRGRHYEQYF.

This clonotype was seen only once. The chain links TRBV10-3 to TRBJ1-5; D is perhaps TRBD1 (6 bases). Germline V lookup: CDR1 ENHRY, CDR2 SYGVKD. V was pared by 10 bases and J by 6 bases, with 16 bases between. The CDR3 runs to 13 residues. For the CDR3, the DNA is TGTGCCACGAGGGGGGGAGGGGGTCAGCCCCAGCATTTT. Its protein is CATRGGGGQPQHF.

The rearrangement uses TRBV5-1 and TRBJ1-5; 7 bases agree with TRBD1. CDR1 SGHRS and CDR2 YFSETQ come from the germline V gene. This CDR3 has 14 amino acids. Germline trimming cut 3 bases from V and 7 bases from J; bases unmatched to any gene: 7. The CDR3 protein is CASSSDRVDQPQHF. The CDR3 DNA sequence: TGCGCCAGCAGCTCCGACAGGGTCGACCAGCCCCAGCATTTT.

This clonotype has a handful of counts. A much larger clone differs by one base, so this may be a read error. The chain couples TRBV6-4 to TRBJ2-1; TRBD2 matches 8 bases. This CDR3 is built from 15 residues. Germline V gene data show CDR1 as MRHNA and CDR2 as SNTAGT. J gave up 6 bases and V 8 bases, and 12 bases lay outside the gene matches. CDR3 amino acids: CASGLQPAGVNEQFF. The CDR3 DNA sequence: TGTGCCAGCGGGCTCCAACCAGCGGGAGTCAATGAGCAGTTCTTC.

On this clonotype itself: No conserved phenylalanine or tryptophan is present at the end of the CDR3, so a read error is the likely explanation. V is TRBV7-9 and J is TRBJ2-1; the match to TRBD2 covers 9 bases. Germline V gene lookup returns CDR1 SEHNR and CDR2 FQNEAQ (reference sequence). There are 13 residues in the CDR3. J was trimmed by 12 bases and V by 5 bases; bases with no gene match: 8. In DNA, the CDR3 is TGTGCCAGCAGCCCGGGACTAGCCGTTGGGCAGTTCTCC. This codes for CASSPGLAVGQFS.